This T cell receptor beta chain was recorded in a study of cytomegalovirus exposure and HLA in healthy donors. Note on this clone: Its cognate antigen is unknown.

CDR1 ENHRY and CDR2 SYGVKD come from the germline V gene. CDR3 size: 13 residues. V lost 8 bases, J lost 4 bases, and 6 bases stayed unmatched. Study-wide results and limits: Reportedly, diagnosis of cytomegalovirus status by the classifier showed high specificity and sensitivity. Versus the roughly 700-donor mean, an Asian-associated ancestry cluster reportedly showed fewer N-insertions in a later analysis.

60 Vbeta and 13 Jbeta primers were used in PCR. This table comes from immunoSEQ multiplex PCR, and its TCRdb copy is limited to in-frame clones, with some not included. The sample includes roughly 75,000 clones, 84% of them seen just once. Specimen: PBMCs. This chain joins TRBV10-3 and TRBJ1-2; 8 bases align to TRBD1. This TCR derives from a man in his sixties or seventies in good health and CMV-seropositive. CDR3 sequence reads: CAIDRGAGYGYTF. The CDR3 DNA reads TGTGCCATCGACAGGGGAGCGGGCTATGGCTACACCTTC.